Each of the 6 T cell receptor beta chains below was sequenced from the same sample in a study of identical twins. In TCRdb, the 5' RACE reads were re-called with MiXCR into one record per CDR3 protein. The data hold more than 600,000 distinct CDR3 sequences, with roughly 18% observed a single time. This same sample was also part of a study on T cells expressing NK-cell markers.

The material sequenced was PBMCs. These receptors were obtained from a woman aged 18-29 years in good health.

This clonotype was seen a few times. This sequence joins TRBV3-1 and TRBJ1-2; D gene uncertain. Trimming removed 1 base from V and 5 bases from J, with 11 bases in between. CDR3 size: 14 residues. Per germline, CDR1 LGHDT and CDR2 YNNKEL (reference sequence). CDR3 sequence reads: CASSQGPLGYGYTF. The CDR3 DNA sequence: TGTGCCAGCAGCCAAGGTCCACTGGGGTATGGCTACACCTTC. The complete variable domain, with remaining parts taken from reference TRBV3-1 and TRBJ1-2, reads DTAVSQTPKYLVTQMGNDKSIKCEQNLGHDTMYWYKQDSKKFLKIMFSYNNKELIINETVPNRFSPKSPDKAHLNLHINSLELGDSAVYFCASSQGPLGYGYTFGSGTRLTVV.

This chain connects TRBV6-1 to TRBJ2-7, with unresolved D. In germline, CDR1 is MNHNS, CDR2 SASEGT. The V and J ends lost 2 bases and 6 bases respectively, with 8 bases between them. The CDR3 has 12 amino acids. The CDR3 sequence: CASSENVLEQYF. The CDR3 DNA follows: TGTGCCAGCAGTGAAAACGTCCTCGAGCAGTACTTC.

This clonotype was found a few times. The chain is built from TRBV27 and TRBJ2-3; no firm D call. The CDR3 loop spans 14 amino acids. V lost 4 bases and J 2 bases, leaving 10 bases between the germline ends. Germline loops: CDR1 MNHEY, CDR2 SMNVEV (reference sequence). The CDR3 loop is CASSSRGYTDTQYF. CDR3 coding DNA: TGTGCCAGCAGTTCTAGAGGATACACAGATACGCAGTATTTT.

V usage is TRBV7-9 and J usage is TRBJ2-4, with 7 bases matching TRBD2. Germline assignment: CDR1 SEHNR and CDR2 FQNEAQ (reference sequence). J lost 7 bases, V lost 7 bases, and 10 bases had no gene match. CDR3 length: 14 residues. This CDR3 reads CASTPWGGWNIQYF. The CDR3 DNA reads as TGTGCCAGCACCCCGTGGGGGGGTTGGAACATTCAGTACTTC.

This sequence joins TRBV6-5 and TRBJ2-5, with 10 bases fitting TRBD2. V lost 0 bases, J lost 1 base, and 8 bases stayed unmatched. Germline V lookup: CDR1 MNHEY, CDR2 SVGAGI. CDR3 length equals 18 residues. The CDR3 is CASSYSIGLAGVQETQYF. In DNA form, the CDR3 reads TGTGCCAGCAGTTACTCGATAGGGCTAGCGGGGGTCCAAGAGACCCAGTACTTC.

This clonotype was observed a few times. J is TRBJ1-5 and V is TRBV27; 9 bases are shared with TRBD1. Germline trimming cut 6 bases from V and 1 base from J; bases unmatched to any gene: 7. Germline CDR1 is MNHEY and CDR2 is SMNVEV (reference sequence). The CDR3 sequence is 16 residues long. The CDR3 sequence: CASRYTGGRSNQPQHF. The DNA of the CDR3 is TGTGCCAGCAGGTATACAGGGGGCAGAAGCAATCAGCCCCAGCATTTT.